This T cell receptor (beta chain) originates from a study of OX40 agonist ivuxolimab in advanced cancers. About the study: Ivuxolimab, an antibody acting as an agonist of OX40 (CD134), was used to treat patients.

The CDR3 contains 14 residues. V shed 4 bases, J shed 6 bases, and the junction held 7 bases outside the gene matches. Germline V gene lookup returns CDR1 SGHRS and CDR2 YFSETQ. Measured with immunoSEQ multiplex PCR; TCRdb has only the in-frame clones, and not every one. The sample lists 60,000 to 80,000 clones, around 80% seen once, with 5% in the top ten. This clone appeared once. The sequencing used CD4+ or CD8+ T cells sorted from blood, collected in a trial of the OX40 agonist ivuxolimab. The receptor's source is an adult with an advanced solid tumor such as melanoma, head and neck, liver or kidney cancer. The V call is TRBV5-1, the J call TRBJ2-1; 7 bases fit TRBD2. CDR3 nucleotide sequence: TGCGCCAGCAGCGACCCGACTAGCAGCAATGAGCAGTTCTTC. This encodes CASSDPTSSNEQFF.